The rows below give T cell receptor beta chains drawn from one sample of a study of blood T cell repertoires in COVID-19. The assay was immunoSEQ multiplex PCR, and TCRdb's table has in-frame clones only and misses some. The table shows more than 250,000 clones, with about 82% occurring only once. Sequencing was carried out using peripheral blood. The origin of the receptors is a man in his fifties or sixties with active or convalescent COVID-19. The CDR3 runs from the conserved cysteine through the conserved F or W. Size values are once, few and many counts, or a class for expanded clones, and some rows have none.

v_gene: TRBV2; abundance: .; j_gene: TRBJ1-2; CDR3aa: CASSAGMEGGYTF
v_gene: TRBV19; abundance: .; j_gene: TRBJ2-1; CDR3aa: CASSLTSLAGDLYNEQFF
v_gene: TRBV4-1; abundance: .; j_gene: TRBJ2-7; CDR3aa: CASSQDQSRARSYEQYF
v_gene: TRBV5-1; abundance: few; j_gene: TRBJ2-5; CDR3aa: CASSSVLADRTQYF
v_gene: TRBV9; abundance: .; j_gene: TRBJ2-1; CDR3aa: CASSVGTGTSGFFSSYNEQFF
v_gene: TRBV6-5; abundance: .; j_gene: TRBJ1-2; CDR3aa: CASSPGRGGDGYTF
v_gene: TRBV28; abundance: .; j_gene: TRBJ1-5; CDR3aa: CAVRTGNKRFVLNQPQHF
v_gene: TRBV5-1; abundance: .; j_gene: TRBJ2-2; CDR3aa: CASSLGPGLAGGVTGELFF
v_gene: TRBV12-3/TRBV12-4; abundance: .; j_gene: TRBJ1-1; CDR3aa: CASSWRGGTEAFF
v_gene: TRBV4-3; abundance: .; j_gene: TRBJ1-1; CDR3aa: CASSQGRNRKNTEAFF
v_gene: TRBV18; abundance: .; j_gene: TRBJ1-4; CDR3aa: CASSPSGTKLTTNEKLFF
v_gene: TRBV9; abundance: .; j_gene: TRBJ2-1; CDR3aa: CASSRDMGREPYNEQFF
v_gene: TRBV3-1/TRBV3-2; abundance: once; j_gene: TRBJ2-2; CDR3aa: CASSTWPSGELFF
v_gene: TRBV14; abundance: .; j_gene: TRBJ1-2; CDR3aa: CASSQAGTGGNYGYTF
v_gene: TRBV30; abundance: .; j_gene: TRBJ2-1; CDR3aa: CAWRVAASGTYNEQFF
v_gene: TRBV3-1/TRBV3-2; abundance: .; j_gene: TRBJ2-7; CDR3aa: CASSQALDYSYEQYF
v_gene: TRBV5-4; abundance: .; j_gene: TRBJ2-7; CDR3aa: CASSFSGYEQYF
v_gene: TRBV5-6; abundance: .; j_gene: TRBJ2-7; CDR3aa: CASSPLAGGPYEQYF
v_gene: TRBV2; abundance: .; j_gene: TRBJ2-1; CDR3aa: CASSEGGLVNEQFF
v_gene: TRBV5-4; abundance: .; j_gene: TRBJ2-3; CDR3aa: CASSFRVAASTDTQYF
v_gene: TRBV7-8; abundance: .; j_gene: TRBJ2-5; CDR3aa: CASSSLVSQRIETQYF
v_gene: TRBV28; abundance: .; j_gene: TRBJ1-6; CDR3aa: CASSLEGGRGIF
v_gene: TRBV3-1/TRBV3-2; abundance: .; j_gene: TRBJ1-6; CDR3aa: CASSQSGSSSSPLHF
v_gene: TRBV18; abundance: .; j_gene: TRBJ2-2; CDR3aa: CASSQPGQGNTGELFF
v_gene: TRBV5-1; abundance: .; j_gene: TRBJ2-3; CDR3aa: CASSRDRGAPDTQYF
v_gene: TRBV11-2; abundance: .; j_gene: TRBJ1-5; CDR3aa: CASSRDSLSPQHF
v_gene: TRBV14; abundance: .; j_gene: TRBJ1-5; CDR3aa: CASSHWDRGNQPQHF
v_gene: TRBV4-1; abundance: .; j_gene: TRBJ1-4; CDR3aa: CASSQNPRGSTNEKLFF
v_gene: TRBV30; abundance: .; j_gene: TRBJ2-7; CDR3aa: CAWSPQGQGAQGYEQYF
v_gene: TRBV2; abundance: once; j_gene: TRBJ2-7; CDR3aa: CASRGGTSGNYYEQYF
v_gene: TRBV20-1; abundance: .; j_gene: TRBJ2-3; CDR3aa: CSAGGSGTDTQYF
v_gene: TRBV5-6; abundance: .; j_gene: TRBJ1-2; CDR3aa: CASSPRANYGYTF
v_gene: TRBV24-1; abundance: .; j_gene: TRBJ2-7; CDR3aa: CATSDPPKRDLSYEQYF
v_gene: TRBV5-6; abundance: .; j_gene: TRBJ1-3; CDR3aa: CASSLAGGSGNTIYF
v_gene: TRBV10-3; abundance: .; j_gene: TRBJ1-4; CDR3aa: CAISEDSEKLFF
v_gene: TRBV7-9; abundance: .; j_gene: TRBJ1-1; CDR3aa: CASSLVLEGEAFF
v_gene: TRBV5-1; abundance: .; j_gene: TRBJ2-1; CDR3aa: CASSLEGRESDEQFF
v_gene: TRBV20-1; abundance: .; j_gene: TRBJ1-4; CDR3aa: CSVQTAEKLFF
v_gene: TRBV19; abundance: .; j_gene: TRBJ2-1; CDR3aa: CASSIAQGTPYNEQFF
v_gene: TRBV30; abundance: .; j_gene: TRBJ1-2; CDR3aa: CAWSGGSLGYTF